This T cell receptor beta chain was sequenced in a study of post-analysis software for immune sequencing data. Study context: Progressive-relapsing, secondary progressive and relapsing-remitting multiple sclerosis were among the disease courses included.

Unique molecular identifiers were present in the TCR beta cDNA libraries. Input populations of about 0.9 to 10 million T cells gave rise to some 500,000 cDNA molecules. MiXCR, run by TCRdb on the PCR reads, gives a single entry per CDR3 protein. The table records about 500,000 distinct CDR3 sequences, under 55% of them present only once. This CDR3 has 15 amino acids. Germline V lookup: CDR1 DFQATT, CDR2 SNEGSKA (reference sequence). V was shortened by 0 bases and J by 0 bases, with 9 bases between the two germline ends. With respect to this clonotype: Its antigen is currently unknown.

Overall study findings and caveats: Normalized Chao1 diversity was significantly reduced in patients versus controls. Four to six TRBV segments were more frequent in patients than controls; TRBV5-6, TRBV5-1 and TRBV20-1 belonged to this group.

This sequence joins TRBV20-1 and TRBJ2-1, with D tentatively TRBD2 (6 bases). The sequenced material came from blood. The source of this sequence is a girl between 10 and 17 years old with multiple sclerosis. The CDR3 sequence: CSARDLASSYNEQFF. The DNA for the CDR3 is TGCAGTGCTAGAGATCTAGCGAGCTCCTACAATGAGCAGTTCTTC.